This T cell receptor beta chain appears in the sequencing data of a study of OX40 agonist ivuxolimab in advanced cancers. About the study: One hepatocellular carcinoma and a couple of cutaneous melanoma patients partially responded. Study conclusions and caveats: Relative to CD4+, CD8+ T cells held more expanded clones on average. Individuals who were partial responders at 0.1-3.0 mg/kg had clonal expansion that ranked among the lowest. Antigens targeted by the expanded peripheral T cells were not determined.

Data came from immunoSEQ multiplex PCR; TCRdb stores just in-frame clones and leaves some out. The table has 100,000 to 150,000 clones, 92% seen once. This clone was observed once. Its antigen remains unknown. The TCR originated in an adult with an advanced solid tumor such as melanoma, head and neck, liver or kidney cancer. The input for sequencing was CD4+ or CD8+ T cells sorted from blood, taken in a trial of the OX40 agonist ivuxolimab.

DNA of the CDR3: TGTGCCAGCAGCCTACGGACGGTTATGAACACTGAAGCTTTCTTT. It encodes CASSLRTVMNTEAFF. The chain uses TRBV7-3 and TRBJ1-1; D ambiguous. V gave up 5 bases and J gave up 0 bases, with 13 bases separating them. The CDR3 covers 15 residues. Germline V gives CDR1 SGHTA, CDR2 FQGTGA.